The sequence of this TCR beta chain was determined in a study of identical twins. Broader study findings: Cord blood beta clonotypes that were abundant carried fewer insertions, and memory repertoires showed no such trend.

This CDR3 is built from 15 residues. The germline V and J ends were trimmed by 9 bases and 4 bases, with 19 bases remaining between them. Germline CDR1 LNHDA, CDR2 SQIVND (reference sequence). TCRdb independently ran MiXCR on the 5' RACE reads; one entry per CDR3 protein. Found here are about 210,000 distinct CDR3 sequences, around a tenth of them singletons; the top ten hold 5.1%. This clonotype was recorded a few times. What it recognizes is unknown. This receptor was identified in a woman aged 18-29 years in good health. The chain has TRBV19 and TRBJ2-1; D is possibly TRBD1 or TRBD2 (5 bases each). The sample was memory (CD45RO+) T cells sorted from blood. This CDR3 is CASRGVGAGYNEQFF. The CDR3 region has the DNA TGTGCCAGCCGGGGCGTGGGCGCAGGGTACAATGAGCAGTTCTTC.